This TCR beta chain was found in a study of vaccination effects on CD4 cells after COVID-19 (dated by TCRdb to the early 2020s). About the study as a whole: Across the study, the median time from the second dose to post-vaccine sampling was 72 days (range 14 to 241). A total of 10 COVID-19 convalescent patients and a few SARS-CoV-2-naive healthy vaccine recipients were included in the full study. In the study, cultures from other donors were sequenced using the Oncomine TCR Beta short-read assay on an Illumina iSeq 100. The study compared SARS-CoV-2 spike-specific CD4+ TCR repertoires before and after mRNA vaccination in COVID-19 convalescent patients and infection-naive vaccine recipients. General findings and caveats noted by the study authors: In healthy vaccine recipients, vaccine-induced clones were almost all SARS-CoV-2 mono-reactive, with only 1 of 255 cross-reactive with common cold coronaviruses. At late post-vaccination timepoints, both infection-induced and vaccine-induced clones showed marked clonal contraction, consistent with waning T cell responses. Only a small number of convalescent patients were included, and no early post-infection timepoints were available, which limited the study.

The CDR3 measures 17 amino acids from cysteine to phenylalanine. Only the CDR3 part of the read is kept: 51 bases, read in frame from the first base. Trimming leaves V shorter by 6 bases and J shorter by 2 bases, with the junction holding 13 bases beyond the gene matches. In the germline V gene (reference sequence), CDR1 corresponds to LNHDA and CDR2 to SQIVND. To identify antigen-specific CD4+ T cell clonotypes by their expansion, the ViraFEST assay first stimulated PBMC with viral peptide pools and then applied TCR sequencing. After about 10 days of culture, CD4+ T cells were isolated with the EasySep CD4+ T cell isolation kit. Two doses of either the BNT162b2 or the mRNA-1273 mRNA SARS-CoV-2 vaccine were administered to participants. Healthy vaccine recipients had no prior SARS-CoV-2 infection, confirmed by negative nucleocapsid antibodies before and after vaccination. Around 2.1 million PBMC per well were cultured with about 9.6 ug/ml peptides in IMDM containing 5% human AB serum, approximately 9.1 IU/ml IL-2 and gentamicin. Half of the culture medium was replaced with fresh IL-2-containing medium on days 3 and 7. Each peptide stimulation condition was cultured in triplicate wells unless otherwise noted. Using Ficoll-Paque Plus gradient centrifugation, PBMC were separated from whole blood and then either used fresh or cryopreserved at -140C. Overlapping peptide pools spanned the spike proteins of SARS-CoV-2 and the common cold coronaviruses HCoV-NL63, HCoV-OC43 and HCoV-229E. The QIAamp micro DNA kit was used to extract genomic DNA from the cultured CD4+ T cells.

Preparation of the library involved the immunoSEQ multiplex PCR assay. DNA from the CD4+ T cells that had been cultured and isolated underwent TCR beta CDR3 sequencing. As for the authors' bioinformatics: Non-productive TCR sequences were discarded, and reads were trimmed to the CDR3 region, with only CDR3s of 7 or more amino acids retained. Antigen-specific clonotypes were identified with the MANAFEST web app by comparing expansion in peptide wells against reference cultures. To count as positive, a clone had to show expansion at FDR<0.05 compared with the reference and with all other wells, an odds ratio above 5, and a frequency above 0.1% in two replicate wells. Clonotypes significantly expanded in SARS-CoV-2 spike wells and in at least one common cold coronavirus spike condition were defined as cross-reactive. Levenshtein distance calculated with the stringdist R package was used to assess CDR3 similarity, and unrooted trees were constructed with ape in R 3.6.1. The source is immuneACCESS, and TCRdb retained only in-frame sequences with V and J called. Part of the clones is not carried over; for the studies checked, unresolved V genes explain less than half of this, and the remainder is unexplained. V and J calls and clone size are as listed in that table; D and trimming were resolved from the DNA. The sample includes 25,000 to 35,000 clones, with 55% to 85% observed a single time. The biggest ten clones account for around 9% of the sample.

A note on this clone: Its specific antigen is unknown. Base qualities are not at hand, and no much larger clone is one base apart.

The sequence is built from TRBV19 and TRBJ2-7, with 10 junctional bases fitting TRBD1. The input for sequencing was CD4+ T cells from PBMCs cultured with HCoV-NL63 spike peptides, taken after COVID-19 vaccination. The intended sense of this specimen's cell subset or site label: HCoV-NL63 spike overlapping peptide pool stimulation. This TCR was recovered from a human donor who received a COVID-19 vaccine. The DNA is TGTGCCAGTAGCCCCCCCTGGGGACAGGGGATTCCCTACGAGCAGTACTTC. Its protein reads: CASSPPWGQGIPYEQYF.